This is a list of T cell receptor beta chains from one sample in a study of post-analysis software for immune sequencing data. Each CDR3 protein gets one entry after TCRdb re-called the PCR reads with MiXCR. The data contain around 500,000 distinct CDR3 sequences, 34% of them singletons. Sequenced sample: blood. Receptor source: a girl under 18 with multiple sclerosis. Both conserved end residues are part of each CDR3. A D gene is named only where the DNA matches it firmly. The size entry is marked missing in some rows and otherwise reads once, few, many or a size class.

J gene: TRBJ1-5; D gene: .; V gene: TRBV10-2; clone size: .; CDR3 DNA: TGCGCCAGCGGTCCGGGGAACCAGCCCCAGCATTTT; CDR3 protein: CASGPGNQPQHF
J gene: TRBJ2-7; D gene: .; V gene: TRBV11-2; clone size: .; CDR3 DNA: TGTGCCAGCAGCTTATCCCAGTTATCCTACGAGCAGTACTTC; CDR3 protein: CASSLSQLSYEQYF
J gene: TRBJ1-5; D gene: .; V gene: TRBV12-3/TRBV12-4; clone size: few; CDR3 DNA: TGTGCCAGCAGTTACATCCGTCAGCCCCAGCATTTT; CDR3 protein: CASSYIRQPQHF
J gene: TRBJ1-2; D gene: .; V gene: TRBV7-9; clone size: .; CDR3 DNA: TGTGCCAGCAGTCTAATCAGGGCGCGGGACTATGGCTACACCTTC; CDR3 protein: CASSLIRARDYGYTF
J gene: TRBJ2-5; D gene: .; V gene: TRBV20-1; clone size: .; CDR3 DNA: TGCAGCGAGCTCGACCAACTCTCAGAGACCCAGTACTTC; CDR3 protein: CSELDQLSETQYF
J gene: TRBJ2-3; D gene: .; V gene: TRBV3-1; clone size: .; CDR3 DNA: TGTGCCAGCGGGGGAAGAGCACTTAGCACAGATACGCAGTATTTT; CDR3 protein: CASGGRALSTDTQYF
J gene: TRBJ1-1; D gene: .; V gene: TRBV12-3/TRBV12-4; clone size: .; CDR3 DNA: TGTGCCAGCAGTTTTGAGTACATGAACACTGAAGCTTTCTTT; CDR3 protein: CASSFEYMNTEAFF
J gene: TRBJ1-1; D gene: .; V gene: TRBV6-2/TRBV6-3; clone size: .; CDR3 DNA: TGTGCCAGTTCTCCCGACCCAAACACTGAAGCTTTCTTT; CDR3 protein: CASSPDPNTEAFF
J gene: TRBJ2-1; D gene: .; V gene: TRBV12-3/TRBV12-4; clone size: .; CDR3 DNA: TGTGCCAGCAGGGAAACAGGGACCTCCTACAATGAGCAGTTCTTC; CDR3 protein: CASRETGTSYNEQFF
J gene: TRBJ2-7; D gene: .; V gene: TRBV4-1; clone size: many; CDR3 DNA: TGCGCCAGCAGCCAATGGCAGGGTATTTACGAGCAGTACTTC; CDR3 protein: CASSQWQGIYEQYF
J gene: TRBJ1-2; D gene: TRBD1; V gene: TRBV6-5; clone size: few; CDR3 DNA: TGTGCCAGCAGTTACCGGGGACAGGGGCTCTATGGCTACACCTTC; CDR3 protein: CASSYRGQGLYGYTF
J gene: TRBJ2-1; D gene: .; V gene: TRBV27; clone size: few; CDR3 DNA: TGTGCCAGCAGTTTAATGGTGGCGGAAAGGAATGAGCAGTTCTTC; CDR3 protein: CASSLMVAERNEQFF
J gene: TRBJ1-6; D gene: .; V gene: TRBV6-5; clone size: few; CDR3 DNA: TGTGCCAGCATAGCAGGGCGTAGCTCCTATAATTCACCCCTCCACTTT; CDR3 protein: CASIAGRSSYNSPLHF
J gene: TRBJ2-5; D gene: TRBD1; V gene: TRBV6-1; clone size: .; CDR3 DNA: TGTGCCGGCAGTGAAGCGACAGGGGGCCAAGAGACCCAGTACTTC; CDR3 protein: CAGSEATGGQETQYF
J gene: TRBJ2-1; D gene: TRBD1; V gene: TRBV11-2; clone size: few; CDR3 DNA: TGTGCCAGCAGCCTACGGGGGGACAGGGGTTACAATGAGCAGTTCTTC; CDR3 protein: CASSLRGDRGYNEQFF
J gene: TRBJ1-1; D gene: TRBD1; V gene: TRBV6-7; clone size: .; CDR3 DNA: TGTGCCAGCAGTTACCCGGGGAGACAGGGGAACACTGAAGCTTTCTTT; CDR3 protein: CASSYPGRQGNTEAFF
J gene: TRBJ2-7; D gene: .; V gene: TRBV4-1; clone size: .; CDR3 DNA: TGCGCCAGCAGCCAAGTGGGCGCGGGGGCGACTTTCTACGAGCAGTACTTC; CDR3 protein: CASSQVGAGATFYEQYF
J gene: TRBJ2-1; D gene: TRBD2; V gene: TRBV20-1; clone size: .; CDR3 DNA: TGCAGTGCTGAGGGACTAGCGGGGGAGTACAATGAGCAGTTCTTC; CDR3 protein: CSAEGLAGEYNEQFF
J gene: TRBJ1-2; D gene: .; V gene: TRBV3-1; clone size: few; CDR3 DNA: TGTGCCAGCAGCCAAGATCCGGACACCGTCTATGGCTACACCTTC; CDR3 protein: CASSQDPDTVYGYTF
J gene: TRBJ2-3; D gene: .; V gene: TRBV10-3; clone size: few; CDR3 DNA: TGTGCCATCAGTGAGTCATATGGGACAGATACGCAGTATTTT; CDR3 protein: CAISESYGTDTQYF
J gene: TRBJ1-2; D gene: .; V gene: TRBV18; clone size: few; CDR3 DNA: TGTGCCAGCTCACCACAGCAGGACGGGGTCTATGGCTACACCTTC; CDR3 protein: CASSPQQDGVYGYTF
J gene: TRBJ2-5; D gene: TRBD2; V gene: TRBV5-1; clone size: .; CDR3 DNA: TGCGCCAGCAGCTTCGGACTAGCGGTCCAAGAGACCCAGTACTTC; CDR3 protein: CASSFGLAVQETQYF
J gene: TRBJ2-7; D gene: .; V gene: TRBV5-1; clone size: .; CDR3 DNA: TGCGCCAGCAGCCTCAAACTTAACTCCTACGAGCAGTACTTC; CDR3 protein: CASSLKLNSYEQYF
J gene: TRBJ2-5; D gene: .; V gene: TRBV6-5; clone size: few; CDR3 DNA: TGTGCCAGCAGTTACGTAGGGCCCCAGGAGACCCAGTACTTC; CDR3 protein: CASSYVGPQETQYF
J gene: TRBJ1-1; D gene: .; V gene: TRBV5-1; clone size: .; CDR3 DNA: TGCGCCAGCAGCTTGCAAGGGCAGGGAATGAGCACTGAAGCTTTCTTT; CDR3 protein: CASSLQGQGMSTEAFF
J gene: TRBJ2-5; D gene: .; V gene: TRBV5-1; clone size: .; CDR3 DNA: TGCGCCAGCAGCTTTGGGACCGACGACATGGGGCTACAAGAGACCCAGTACTTC; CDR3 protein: CASSFGTDDMGLQETQYF
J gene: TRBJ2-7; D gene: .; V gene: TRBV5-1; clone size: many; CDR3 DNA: TGTGCCAGCAGCTTAGGCCCGACCTACGAGCAGTACTTC; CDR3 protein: CASSLGPTYEQYF
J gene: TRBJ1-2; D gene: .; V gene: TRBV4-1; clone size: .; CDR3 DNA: TGCGCCAGCAGCCAAGTGAATGTGGGAGGCTATGGCTACACCTTC; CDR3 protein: CASSQVNVGGYGYTF
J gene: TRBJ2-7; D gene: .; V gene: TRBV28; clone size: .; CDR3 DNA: TGTGCCAGCAGTGCGGGATGCTACGAGCAGTACTTC; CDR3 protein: CASSAGCYEQYF
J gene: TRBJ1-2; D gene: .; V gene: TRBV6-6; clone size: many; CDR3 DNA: TGTGCCAGCAGCTTCGAGGGTGGCTACACCTTC; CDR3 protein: CASSFEGGYTF
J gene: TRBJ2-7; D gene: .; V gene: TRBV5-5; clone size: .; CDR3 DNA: TGTGCCAGCAGCTTGGGGGCTCACAGGATAGGTAACGAGCAGTACTTC; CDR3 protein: CASSLGAHRIGNEQYF
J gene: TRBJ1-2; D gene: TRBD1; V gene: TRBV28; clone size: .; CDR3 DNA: TGTGCCAGCATTGGGGACAGGGGGATCTATGGCTACACCTTC; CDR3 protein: CASIGDRGIYGYTF
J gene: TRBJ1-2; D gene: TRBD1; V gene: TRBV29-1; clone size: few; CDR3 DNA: TGCAGCGTGACACAGGGGGGGCGCGGCTACACCTTC; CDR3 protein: CSVTQGGRGYTF
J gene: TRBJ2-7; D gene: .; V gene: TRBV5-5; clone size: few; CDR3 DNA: TGTGCCAGCAGCTTGGGGTTCGGCGGACCTAGATACGAGCAGTACTTC; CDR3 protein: CASSLGFGGPRYEQYF
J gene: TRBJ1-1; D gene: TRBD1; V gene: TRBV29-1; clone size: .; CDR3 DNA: TGCAGCGTTGAACTAGGGACAGGGGTTTTCACTGAAGCTTTCTTT; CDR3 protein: CSVELGTGVFTEAFF
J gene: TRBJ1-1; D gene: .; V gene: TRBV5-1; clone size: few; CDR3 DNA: TGTGCCAGCAGCTTAACAGGGATAAACACTGAAGCTTTCTTT; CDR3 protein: CASSLTGINTEAFF
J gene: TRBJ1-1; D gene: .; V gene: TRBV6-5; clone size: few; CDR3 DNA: TGTGCCAGCAGTAGACCGACTCAAGGGGACACTGAAGCTTTCTTT; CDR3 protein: CASSRPTQGDTEAFF
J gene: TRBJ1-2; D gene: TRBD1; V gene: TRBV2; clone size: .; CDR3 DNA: TGTGCCAGCAGAGCAACCAGGGGGCCGTACGGCTACACCTTC; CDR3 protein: CASRATRGPYGYTF
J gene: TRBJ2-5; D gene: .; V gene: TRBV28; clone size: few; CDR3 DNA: TGTGCCAGCAGTTTTGGAGGTCCCGGGACCCAGTACTTC; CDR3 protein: CASSFGGPGTQYF
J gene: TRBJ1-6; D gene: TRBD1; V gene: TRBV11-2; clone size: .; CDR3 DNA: TGTGCCAGCAGCTTAGATCGCAGGACAGGAGGATCACCCCTCCACTTT; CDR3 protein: CASSLDRRTGGSPLHF
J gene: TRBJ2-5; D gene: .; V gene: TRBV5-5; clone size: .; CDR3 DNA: TGTGCCAGCAGCTTGCGGCCCCCCAATTTCCAAGAGACCCAGTACTTC; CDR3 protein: CASSLRPPNFQETQYF
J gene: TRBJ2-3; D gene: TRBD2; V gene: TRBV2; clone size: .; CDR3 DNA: TGTGCCAGCATGGCGGGGGGGCCTAGCACAGATACGCAGTATTTT; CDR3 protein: CASMAGGPSTDTQYF
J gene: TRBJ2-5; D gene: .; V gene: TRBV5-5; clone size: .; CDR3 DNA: TGTGCCAGCAGCTCGAGGACAGTACAAGAGACCCAGTACTTC; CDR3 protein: CASSSRTVQETQYF
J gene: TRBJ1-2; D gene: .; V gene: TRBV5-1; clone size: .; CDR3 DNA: TGCGCCAGCAGCTTGCTCTGGAACTCGGGCTACACCTTC; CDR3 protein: CASSLLWNSGYTF
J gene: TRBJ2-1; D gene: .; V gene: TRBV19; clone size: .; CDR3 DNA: TGTGCCAGTAGTATCGACGTCTACAATGAGCAGTTCTTC; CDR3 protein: CASSIDVYNEQFF
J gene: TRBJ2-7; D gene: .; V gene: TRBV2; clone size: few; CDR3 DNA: TGTGCCAGCAGTAAGGACAGTTTCTACGAGCAGTACTTC; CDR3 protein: CASSKDSFYEQYF
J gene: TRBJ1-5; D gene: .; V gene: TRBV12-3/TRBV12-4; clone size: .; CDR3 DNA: TGTGCCAGCAGTGCGGACAGCTACTATAGCAATCAGCCCCAGCATTTT; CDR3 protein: CASSADSYYSNQPQHF
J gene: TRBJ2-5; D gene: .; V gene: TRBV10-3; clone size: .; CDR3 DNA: TGTGCCATTAACCCGGGGGCAGGGCAAGAGACCCAGTACTTC; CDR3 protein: CAINPGAGQETQYF
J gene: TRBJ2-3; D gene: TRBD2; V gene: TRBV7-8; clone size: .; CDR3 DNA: TGTGCCAGCAGCTCCATCCCCCTAGCGGGGGCTGAGTATTTT; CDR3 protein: CASSSIPLAGAEYF
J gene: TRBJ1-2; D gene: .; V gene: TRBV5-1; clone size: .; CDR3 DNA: TGCGCCAGCAGCTTGGATCAGGGCTATGGCTACACCTTC; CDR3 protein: CASSLDQGYGYTF
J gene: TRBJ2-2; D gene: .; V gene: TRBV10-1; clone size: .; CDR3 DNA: TGCGCCAGCAGCAGGGCGCCCTTCACCGGGGAGCTGTTTTTT; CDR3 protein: CASSRAPFTGELFF
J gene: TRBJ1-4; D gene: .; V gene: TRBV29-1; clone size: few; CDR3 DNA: TGCAGCGTTGAGGCCGGCTCTAATGAAAAACTGTTTTTT; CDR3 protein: CSVEAGSNEKLFF